What follows are 10 T cell receptor beta chains derived from one specimen sequenced in a study of blood T cell repertoires in COVID-19. Method: immunoSEQ multiplex PCR; TCRdb's copy keeps in-frame clones and lacks some. The sample shows roughly 200,000 clones, under 90% of them seen only once. Material for sequencing was peripheral blood. These receptors were taken from a man aged 40-50 years with acute or convalescent COVID-19.

This chain joins TRBV6-5 and TRBJ2-6; D is uncertain. The CDR3 is 15 amino acids. V lost 5 bases to trimming and J lost 0 bases, with 8 bases between them. Germline values: CDR1 MNHEY, CDR2 SVGAGI. The CDR3 sequence: CASSQQSSGANVLTF. CDR3 DNA: TGTGCCAGCAGTCAACAGAGCTCTGGGGCCAACGTCCTGACTTTC.

The CDR3 DNA follows: TGTGCCAGCAGTGTCAGGGGGCCCTCTGAAGCTTTCTTT. It yields the protein CASSVRGPSEAFF. This sequence joins TRBV28 and TRBJ1-1; 8 nucleotides agree with TRBD1. Per the germline V gene, CDR1 is MDHEN and CDR2 is SYDVKM. This CDR3 has 13 amino acids. V was pared by 5 bases and J by 6 bases, with 5 bases of the junction left unmatched. Supplemented by reference TRBV28 and TRBJ1-1, the full variable domain reads DVKVTQSSRYLVKRTGEKVFLECVQDMDHENMFWYRQDPGLGLRLIYFSYDVKMKEKGDIPEGYSVSREKKERFSLILESASTNQTSMYLCASSVRGPSEAFFGQGTRLTVV.

This clone came up once. V and J are TRBV27 and TRBJ2-3, with 8 nucleotides matching TRBD2. Trimming at V came to 5 bases and at J to 2 bases, leaving 12 bases not matched to a gene. Germline CDR1 and CDR2: MNHEY and SMNVEV (reference sequence). CDR3 length: 17 amino acids. The CDR3 nucleotides read TGTGCCAGCAGTCCGACACTAGCGGACCTCTCCACAGATACGCAGTATTTT. Residues: CASSPTLADLSTDTQYF.

V gene TRBV19 combines with J gene TRBJ2-7, with 12 bases aligning to TRBD1. J lost 6 bases, V lost 0 bases, and 6 bases had no gene match. The germline V gene encodes CDR1 LNHDA and CDR2 SQIVND (reference sequence). The CDR3 runs 16 residues. The CDR3 loop is CASSIDPGTGGREQYF. The CDR3, as DNA: TGTGCCAGTAGTATAGATCCCGGGACAGGGGGCCGCGAGCAGTACTTC.

The chain recombines TRBV10-2 with TRBJ2-2; possible D gene TRBD2, 6 bases. Trimming left V 7 bases short and J 7 bases short, with 13 bases between. This CDR3 region has 13 residues. CDR1 WSHSY and CDR2 SAAADI come from the germline V gene. The CDR3 region is CASIPGGGGELFF. Written as DNA, the CDR3 is TGCGCCAGCATACCCGGGGGTGGCGGGGAGCTGTTTTTT.

This chain uses TRBV5-5 with TRBJ2-1; a possible D gene is TRBD2 (6 bases). V lost 2 bases, J lost 0 bases, and 12 bases lay in between. Germline V gives CDR1 SGHKS, CDR2 YYEKEE (reference sequence). The CDR3 runs 16 residues. The CDR3 is CASSLMNGGSYNEQFF. The CDR3 DNA follows: TGTGCCAGCAGCTTAATGAACGGGGGCTCCTACAATGAGCAGTTCTTC.

This chain connects TRBV6-6 to TRBJ2-7; 7 positions match TRBD2. Germline lookup yields CDR1 MNHNY and CDR2 SVGAGI (reference sequence). The CDR3 runs to 16 residues. V shed 5 bases and J 1 base; nucleotides not matched to a gene: 11. The CDR3: CASSRISGRSSYEQYF. CDR3 bases: TGTGCCAGCAGTCGAATTAGCGGGCGGTCATCCTACGAGCAGTACTTC.

The J gene is TRBJ2-5, the V gene TRBV5-6; 13 nucleotides agree with TRBD2. Germline V CDR1 and CDR2: SGHDT, YYEEEE. The J segment lost 6 bases and the V segment lost 4 bases, leaving 12 bases of the junction unmatched. This CDR3 is built from 17 residues. CDR3 amino acids: CASSLGLAGPNIKTQYF. The CDR3 DNA reads as TGTGCCAGCAGCCTGGGACTAGCGGGGCCGAACATAAAGACCCAGTACTTC.

The gene calls are TRBV7-2 and TRBJ2-7, with TRBD2 matching over 9 bases. The trim removed 0 bases at V and 2 bases at J, leaving 2 bases unmatched. Germline V lookup: CDR1 SGHTA, CDR2 FQGNSA. This CDR3 has 15 residues. The CDR3 region is CASSLASSGAYEQYF. The DNA for the CDR3 is TGTGCCAGCAGCTTAGCGTCTAGCGGGGCCTACGAGCAGTACTTC.

The gene calls are TRBV2 and TRBJ1-5; the D is unclear. Germline V CDR1 and CDR2: SNHLY, FYNNEI. Trimming left V 2 bases short and J 0 bases short, with 5 bases between. CDR3 size: 14 residues. The CDR3 sequence: CASSESNSNQPQHF. The CDR3 DNA follows: TGTGCCAGCAGTGAAAGCAATAGCAATCAGCCCCAGCATTTT.